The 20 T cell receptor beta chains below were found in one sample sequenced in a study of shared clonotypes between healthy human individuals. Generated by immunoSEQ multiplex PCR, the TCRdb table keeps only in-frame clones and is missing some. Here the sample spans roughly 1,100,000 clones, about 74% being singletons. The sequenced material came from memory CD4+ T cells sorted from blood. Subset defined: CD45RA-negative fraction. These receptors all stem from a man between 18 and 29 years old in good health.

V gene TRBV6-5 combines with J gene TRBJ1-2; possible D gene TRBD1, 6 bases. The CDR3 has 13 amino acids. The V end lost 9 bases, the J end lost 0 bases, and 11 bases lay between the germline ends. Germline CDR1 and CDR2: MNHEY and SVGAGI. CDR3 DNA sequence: TGTGCCAGTCGGACAGACCCTAACTATGGCTACACCTTC. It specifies CASRTDPNYGYTF.

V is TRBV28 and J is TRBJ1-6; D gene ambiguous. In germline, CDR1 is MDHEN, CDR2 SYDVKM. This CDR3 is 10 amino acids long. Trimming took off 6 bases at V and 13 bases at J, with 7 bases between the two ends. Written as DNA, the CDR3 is TGTGCCAGCAGCCGCGGGCCCCTCCACTTT. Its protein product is CASSRGPLHF.

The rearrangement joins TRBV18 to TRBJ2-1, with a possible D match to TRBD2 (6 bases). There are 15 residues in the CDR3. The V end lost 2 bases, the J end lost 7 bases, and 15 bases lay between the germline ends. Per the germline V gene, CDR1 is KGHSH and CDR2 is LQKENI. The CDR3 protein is CASSPGGRERNEQFF. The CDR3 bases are TGTGCCAGCTCACCAGGAGGGAGAGAACGGAATGAGCAGTTCTTC.

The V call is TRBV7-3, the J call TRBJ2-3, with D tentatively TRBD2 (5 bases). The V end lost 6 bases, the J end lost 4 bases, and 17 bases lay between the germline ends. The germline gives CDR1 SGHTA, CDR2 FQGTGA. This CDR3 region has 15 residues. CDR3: CASSNDGVEADTQYF. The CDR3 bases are TGTGCCAGCAGTAATGACGGTGTGGAGGCAGATACGCAGTATTTT. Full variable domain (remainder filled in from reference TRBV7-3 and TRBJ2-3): GAGVSQTPSNKVTEKGKYVELRCDPISGHTALYWYRQSLGQGPEFLIYFQGTGAADDSGLPNDRFFAVRPEGSVSTLKIQRTERGDSAVYLCASSNDGVEADTQYFGPGTRLTVL.

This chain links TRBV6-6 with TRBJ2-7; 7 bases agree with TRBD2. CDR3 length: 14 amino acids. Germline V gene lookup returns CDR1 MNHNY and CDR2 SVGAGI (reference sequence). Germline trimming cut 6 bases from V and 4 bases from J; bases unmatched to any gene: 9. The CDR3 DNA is TGTGCCAGCAGGGGAGGGAAGACGGCGTACGAGCAGTACTTC. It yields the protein CASRGGKTAYEQYF.

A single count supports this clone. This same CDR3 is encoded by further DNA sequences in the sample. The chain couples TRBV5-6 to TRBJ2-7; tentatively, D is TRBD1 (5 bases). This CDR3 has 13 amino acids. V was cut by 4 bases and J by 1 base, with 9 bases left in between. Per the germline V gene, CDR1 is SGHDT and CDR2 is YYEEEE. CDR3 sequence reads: CASSLTVSYEQYF. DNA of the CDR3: TGTGCCAGCAGCCTGACAGTTTCCTACGAGCAGTACTTC.

The DNA of the CDR3 is TGCGCCAGCAGCGGCGGGACAGGGGGCCCCTCTGGAAACACCATATATTTT. Its protein product is CASSGGTGGPSGNTIYF. This chain joins TRBV5-1 and TRBJ1-3; 12 bases are a match to TRBD1. CDR3 length: 17 amino acids. Germline V gene data show CDR1 as SGHRS and CDR2 as YFSETQ. Trimming removed 4 bases from V and 0 bases from J; junction bases left unmatched: 5.

The CDR3 loop is CAWSLVHTEAFF. CDR3 bases: TGTGCCTGGAGTCTGGTGCACACTGAAGCTTTCTTT. The chain recombines TRBV30 with TRBJ1-1; D not certain. The CDR3 loop spans 12 amino acids. V was pared by 2 bases and J by 3 bases, with 7 bases between. Germline CDR1 reads GTSNPN; CDR2 reads SVGIG (reference sequence).

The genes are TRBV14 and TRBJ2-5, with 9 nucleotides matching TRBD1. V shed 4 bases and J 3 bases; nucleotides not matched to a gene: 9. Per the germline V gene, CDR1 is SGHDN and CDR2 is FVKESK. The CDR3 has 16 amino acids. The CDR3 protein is CASSPLPGQGEETQYF. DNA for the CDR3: TGTGCCAGCAGCCCACTGCCGGGACAGGGAGAAGAGACCCAGTACTTC.

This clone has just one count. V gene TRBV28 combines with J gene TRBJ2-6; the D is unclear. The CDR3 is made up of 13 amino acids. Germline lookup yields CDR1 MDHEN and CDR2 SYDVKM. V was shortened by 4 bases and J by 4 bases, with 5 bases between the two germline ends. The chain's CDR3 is CASSYRGANVLTF. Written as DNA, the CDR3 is TGTGCCAGCAGTTATCGCGGGGCCAACGTCCTGACTTTC.

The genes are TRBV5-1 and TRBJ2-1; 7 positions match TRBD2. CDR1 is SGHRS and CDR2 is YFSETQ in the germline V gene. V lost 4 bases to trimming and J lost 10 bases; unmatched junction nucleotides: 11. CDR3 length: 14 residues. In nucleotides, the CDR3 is TGCGCCAGCAGCCCGTGGCGGGAGAAATGGGAGCAGTTCTTC. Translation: CASSPWREKWEQFF.

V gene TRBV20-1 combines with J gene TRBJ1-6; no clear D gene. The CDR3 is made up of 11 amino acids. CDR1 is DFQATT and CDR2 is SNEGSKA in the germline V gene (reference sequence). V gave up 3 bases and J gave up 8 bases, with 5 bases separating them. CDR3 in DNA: TGCAGTGCTAGGGTTCATTCACCCCTCCACTTT. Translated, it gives CSARVHSPLHF.

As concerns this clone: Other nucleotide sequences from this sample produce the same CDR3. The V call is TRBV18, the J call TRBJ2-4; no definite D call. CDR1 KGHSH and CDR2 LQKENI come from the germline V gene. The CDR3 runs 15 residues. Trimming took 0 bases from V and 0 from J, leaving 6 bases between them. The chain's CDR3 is CASSPPGQAKNIQYF. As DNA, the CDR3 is TGTGCCAGCTCACCACCGGGTCAAGCCAAAAACATTCAGTACTTC.

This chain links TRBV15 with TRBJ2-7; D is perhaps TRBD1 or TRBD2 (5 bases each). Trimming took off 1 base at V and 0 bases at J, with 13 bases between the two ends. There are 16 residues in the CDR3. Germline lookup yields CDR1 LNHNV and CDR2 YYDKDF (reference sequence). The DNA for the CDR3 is TGTGCCACCAGCAGAGGCAGCCGGGACGGCTCCTACGAGCAGTACTTC. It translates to CATSRGSRDGSYEQYF.

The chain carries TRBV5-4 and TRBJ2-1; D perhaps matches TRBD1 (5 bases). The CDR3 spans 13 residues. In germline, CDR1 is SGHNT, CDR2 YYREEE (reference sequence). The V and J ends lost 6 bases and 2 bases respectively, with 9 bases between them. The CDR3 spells CASNQGAYNEQFF. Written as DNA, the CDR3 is TGTGCCAGCAACCAAGGGGCCTACAATGAGCAGTTCTTC.

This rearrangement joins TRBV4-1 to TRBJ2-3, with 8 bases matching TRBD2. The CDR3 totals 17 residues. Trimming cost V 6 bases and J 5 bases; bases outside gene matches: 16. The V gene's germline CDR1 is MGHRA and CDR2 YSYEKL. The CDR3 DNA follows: TGCGCCAGCAGACGAGTTAGCGGGGTTGTTGGAGGAGATACGCAGTATTTT. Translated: CASRRVSGVVGGDTQYF.

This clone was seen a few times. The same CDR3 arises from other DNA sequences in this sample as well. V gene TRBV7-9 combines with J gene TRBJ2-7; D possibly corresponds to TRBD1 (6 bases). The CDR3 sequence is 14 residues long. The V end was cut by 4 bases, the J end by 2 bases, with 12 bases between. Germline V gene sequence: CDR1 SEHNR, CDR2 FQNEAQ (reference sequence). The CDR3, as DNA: TGTGCCAGCAGCTACAGGGAAAGAGCCTACGAGCAGTACTTC. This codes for CASSYRERAYEQYF.

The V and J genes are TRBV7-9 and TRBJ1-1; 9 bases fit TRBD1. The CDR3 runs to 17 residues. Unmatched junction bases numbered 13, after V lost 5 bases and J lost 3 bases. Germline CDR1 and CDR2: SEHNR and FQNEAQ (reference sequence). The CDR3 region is CASSPQIIQGADTEAFF. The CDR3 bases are TGTGCCAGCAGCCCTCAAATCATACAGGGGGCTGACACTGAAGCTTTCTTT.

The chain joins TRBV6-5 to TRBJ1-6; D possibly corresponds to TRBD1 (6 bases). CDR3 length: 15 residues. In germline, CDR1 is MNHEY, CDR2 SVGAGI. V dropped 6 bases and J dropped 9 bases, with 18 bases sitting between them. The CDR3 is CASRPRGGGGSPLHF. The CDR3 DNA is TGTGCCAGCAGGCCCCGGGGAGGGGGAGGTTCACCCCTCCACTTT.

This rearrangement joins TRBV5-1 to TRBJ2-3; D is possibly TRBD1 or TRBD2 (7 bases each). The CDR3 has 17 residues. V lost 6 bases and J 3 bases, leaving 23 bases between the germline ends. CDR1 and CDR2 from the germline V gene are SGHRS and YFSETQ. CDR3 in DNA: TGCGCCAGCACCCCTTCCCCGTGGGAGGGGGCTACAGATACGCAGTATTTT. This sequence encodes CASTPSPWEGATDTQYF.